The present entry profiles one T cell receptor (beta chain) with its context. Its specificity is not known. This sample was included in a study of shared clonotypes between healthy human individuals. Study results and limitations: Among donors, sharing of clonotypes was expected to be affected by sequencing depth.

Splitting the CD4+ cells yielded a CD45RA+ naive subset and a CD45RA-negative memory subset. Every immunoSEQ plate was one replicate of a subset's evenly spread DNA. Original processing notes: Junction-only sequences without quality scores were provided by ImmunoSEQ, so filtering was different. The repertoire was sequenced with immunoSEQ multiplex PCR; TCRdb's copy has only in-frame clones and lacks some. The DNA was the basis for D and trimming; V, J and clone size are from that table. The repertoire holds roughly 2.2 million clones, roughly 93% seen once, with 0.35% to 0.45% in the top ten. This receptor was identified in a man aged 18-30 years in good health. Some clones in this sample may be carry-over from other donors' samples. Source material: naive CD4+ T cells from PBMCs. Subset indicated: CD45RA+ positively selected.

The CDR3 sequence: CASSNIAGGGYNEQFF. In DNA form, the CDR3 reads TGCGCCAGCAGCAACATAGCGGGAGGGGGGTACAATGAGCAGTTCTTC. The chain has TRBV5-1 and TRBJ2-1; 11 bases are shared with TRBD2. After removal of 4 bases from V and 4 bases from J, the junction contained 7 bases not matched to a gene. The CDR3 runs 16 residues. Germline V gives CDR1 SGHRS, CDR2 YFSETQ.